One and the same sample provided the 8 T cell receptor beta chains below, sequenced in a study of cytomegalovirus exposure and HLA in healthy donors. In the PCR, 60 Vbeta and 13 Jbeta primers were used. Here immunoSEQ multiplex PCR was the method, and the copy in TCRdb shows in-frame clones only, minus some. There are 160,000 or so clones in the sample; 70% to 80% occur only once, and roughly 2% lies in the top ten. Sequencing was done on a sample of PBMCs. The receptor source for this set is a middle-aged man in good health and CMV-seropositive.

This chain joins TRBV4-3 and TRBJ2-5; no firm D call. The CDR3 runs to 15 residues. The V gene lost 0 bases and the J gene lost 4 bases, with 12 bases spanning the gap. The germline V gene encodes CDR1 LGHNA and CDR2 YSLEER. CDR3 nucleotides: TGCGCCAGCAGCCAAGATAAGGTTAGCCGAGAGACCCAGTACTTC. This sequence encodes CASSQDKVSRETQYF.

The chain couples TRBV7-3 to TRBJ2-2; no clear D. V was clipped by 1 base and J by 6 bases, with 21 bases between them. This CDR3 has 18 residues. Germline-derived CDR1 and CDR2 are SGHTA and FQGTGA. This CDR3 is CASSLNPFAASAAGELFF. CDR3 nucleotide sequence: TGTGCCAGCAGCTTAAATCCCTTTGCCGCTAGTGCAGCCGGGGAGCTGTTTTTT.

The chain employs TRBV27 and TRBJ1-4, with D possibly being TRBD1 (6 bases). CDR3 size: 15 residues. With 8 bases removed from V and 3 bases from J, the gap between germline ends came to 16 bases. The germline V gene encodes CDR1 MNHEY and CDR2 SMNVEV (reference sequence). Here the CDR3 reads CASSRFRGPNEKLFF. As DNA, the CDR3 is TGTGCCAGCTCTCGATTCAGGGGACCTAATGAAAAACTGTTTTTT.

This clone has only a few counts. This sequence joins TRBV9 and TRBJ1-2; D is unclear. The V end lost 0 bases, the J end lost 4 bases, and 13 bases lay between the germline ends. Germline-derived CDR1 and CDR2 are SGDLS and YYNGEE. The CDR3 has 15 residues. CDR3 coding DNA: TGTGCCAGCAGCGTAGGGTCAGGAGGACTCTATGGCTACACCTTC. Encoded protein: CASSVGSGGLYGYTF.

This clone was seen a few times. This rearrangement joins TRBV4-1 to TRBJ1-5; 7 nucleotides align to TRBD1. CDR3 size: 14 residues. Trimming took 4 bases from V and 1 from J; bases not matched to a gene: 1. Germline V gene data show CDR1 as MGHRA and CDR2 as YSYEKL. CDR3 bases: TGCGCCAGCAGCCCGGACAGGAGCAATCAGCCCCAGCATTTT. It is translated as CASSPDRSNQPQHF.

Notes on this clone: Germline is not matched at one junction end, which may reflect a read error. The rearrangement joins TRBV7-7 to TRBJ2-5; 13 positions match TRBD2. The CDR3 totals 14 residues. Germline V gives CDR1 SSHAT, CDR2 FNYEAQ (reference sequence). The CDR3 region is CASSLGLAGDYLYF. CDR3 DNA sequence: TGTGCTAGCAGCTTAGGACTAGCGGGGGACTACCTGTACTTC.

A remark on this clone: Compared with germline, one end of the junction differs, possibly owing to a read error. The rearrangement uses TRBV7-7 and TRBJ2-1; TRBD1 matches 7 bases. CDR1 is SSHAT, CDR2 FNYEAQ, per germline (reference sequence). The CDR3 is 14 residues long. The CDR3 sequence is CASSLGRGNNEQFF. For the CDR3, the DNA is TGTGCTAGCAGCTTGGGCAGGGGGAATAATGAGCAGTTCTTC. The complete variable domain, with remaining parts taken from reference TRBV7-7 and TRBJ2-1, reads GAGVSQSPRYKVTKRGQDVTLRCDPISSHATLYWYQQALGQGPEFLTYFNYEAQPDKSGLPSDRFSAERPEGSISTLTIQRTEQRDSAMYRCASSLGRGNNEQFFGPGTRLTVL.

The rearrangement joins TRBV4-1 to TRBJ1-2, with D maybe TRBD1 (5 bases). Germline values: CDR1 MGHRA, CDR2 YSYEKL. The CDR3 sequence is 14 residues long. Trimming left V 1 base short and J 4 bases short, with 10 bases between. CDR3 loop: CASSQGQGTYGYTF. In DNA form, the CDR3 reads TGCGCCAGCAGCCAAGGGCAGGGAACCTATGGCTACACCTTC.